This is a list of T cell receptor beta chains from one sample in a study of T-cell reconstitution after alpha-beta-depleted transplantation in children. MiXCR, applied by TCRdb to the PCR reads, yields one record per CDR3 protein. This table holds about 480,000 distinct CDR3 sequences, 12% found once. Specimen: PBMCs from the stem cell graft donor, collected from the stem cell graft. These receptors all stem from a human donor who donated a stem cell graft to a child with combined immunodeficiency. CDR3s include the opening cysteine and the closing phenylalanine or tryptophan. D genes are given only for firm matches. Only some rows state a clone size, as once, few, many or a class for expanded clones.

CDR3	DNA	V	J	size	D
CASSVRMADYNYGYTF	TGTGCCAGCAGCGTCCGAATGGCCGATTATAACTATGGCTACACCTTC	TRBV9	TRBJ1-2	-	-
CASSQYQGADTQYF	TGCGCCAGCAGCCAGTACCAGGGCGCAGATACGCAGTATTTT	TRBV4-3	TRBJ2-3	-	-
CASSQGIGGRWITDTQYF	TGTGCCAGCAGCCAAGGAATCGGGGGAAGGTGGATCACAGATACGCAGTATTTT	TRBV11-3	TRBJ2-3	many	-
CASSQDGTSKAFF	TGCGCCAGCAGCCAAGATGGGACATCGAAGGCTTTCTTT	TRBV4-1	TRBJ1-1	-	-
CASSETDREVGEQFF	TGTGCCAGCAGTGAGACAGACAGGGAGGTGGGTGAGCAGTTCTTC	TRBV6-2/TRBV6-3	TRBJ2-1	many	-
CSVEDLGLVGDTQYF	TGCAGCGTTGAAGATCTGGGGCTAGTCGGAGATACGCAGTATTTT	TRBV29-1	TRBJ2-3	many	-
CATSDPSGPETQYF	TGTGCCACCAGTGATCCAAGTGGGCCGGAGACCCAGTACTTC	TRBV24-1	TRBJ2-5	few	-
CASSLILGGANEKLFF	TGTGCCAGCAGCTTAATTCTGGGGGGAGCTAATGAAAAACTGTTTTTT	TRBV7-8	TRBJ1-4	-	-
CSVETTGTNEQFF	TGCAGCGTTGAAACTACCGGGACAAATGAGCAGTTCTTC	TRBV29-1	TRBJ2-1	-	-
CASSDRRERDIQYF	TGTGCCAGCAGTGACCGAAGGGAAAGGGACATTCAGTACTTC	TRBV25-1	TRBJ2-4	many	-
CASRRGRMNTEAFF	TGTGCCAGCAGACGAGGACGGATGAACACTGAAGCTTTCTTT	TRBV12-3/TRBV12-4	TRBJ1-1	many	-
CSARDGGQQQYF	TGCAGTGCTAGAGATGGGGGGCAGCAGCAGTACTTC	TRBV20-1	TRBJ2-7	-	-
CASSLSDRGMNEQFF	TGCGCCAGCAGCTTGTCGGACAGGGGTATGAATGAGCAGTTCTTC	TRBV5-1	TRBJ2-1	many	TRBD1
CSVPTSSSGLDTQYF	TGCAGTGTCCCGACTAGCTCCAGTGGGTTGGATACGCAGTATTTT	TRBV20-1	TRBJ2-3	few	TRBD2
CASSQTGTGETQYF	TGTGCCAGCTCACAAACAGGGACCGGGGAGACCCAGTACTTC	TRBV18	TRBJ2-5	few	-
CASSIRDRVIYGYTF	TGTGCCAGCAGTATCCGGGACAGGGTGATCTATGGCTACACCTTC	TRBV6-5	TRBJ1-2	-	TRBD1
CASSPGTGASTDTQYF	TGCGCCAGCAGCCCGGGGACAGGGGCTAGCACAGATACGCAGTATTTT	TRBV4-3	TRBJ2-3	many	TRBD1
CASSFRANYGYTF	TGTGCCAGCAGTTTTAGAGCGAACTATGGCTACACCTTC	TRBV12-3/TRBV12-4	TRBJ1-2	few	-
CASSQDRNPSGTAYNEQFF	TGTGCCAGCAGCCAAGATCGAAACCCATCCGGGACAGCCTACAATGAGCAGTTCTTC	TRBV14	TRBJ2-1	-	TRBD1
CASSLTGYNEQFF	TGTGCCAGCAGCTTAACTGGTTACAATGAGCAGTTCTTC	TRBV5-6	TRBJ2-1	many	-
CASSPDRPGNTIYF	TGTGCCAGCAGTCCAGACAGGCCAGGAAACACCATATATTTT	TRBV12-3/TRBV12-4	TRBJ1-3	many	-
CASSYSNRGRDTQYF	TGTGCCAGCAGTTACTCGAACAGGGGGAGGGATACGCAGTATTTT	TRBV6-5	TRBJ2-3	-	TRBD1
CASSQTGDPYNEQFF	TGTGCCAGCAGCCAGACAGGGGATCCCTACAATGAGCAGTTCTTC	TRBV7-8	TRBJ2-1	many	TRBD1
CAWSRDRNQPQHF	TGTGCCTGGTCCCGGGACCGCAATCAGCCCCAGCATTTT	TRBV30	TRBJ1-5	few	-
CASSGTLGGQPQHF	TGTGCCAGCAGCGGCACCCTGGGGGGTCAGCCCCAGCATTTT	TRBV7-9	TRBJ1-5	many	-
CASSSAGTVEQPQHF	TGTGCCAGCAGTTCCGCCGGGACAGTCGAGCAGCCCCAGCATTTT	TRBV6-2/TRBV6-3	TRBJ1-5	few	TRBD1
CARSRGAFF	TGTGCCAGGAGCCGGGGTGCTTTCTTT	TRBV7-6	TRBJ1-1	-	-
CSARDVSPDEQFF	TGCAGTGCTAGAGATGTCTCCCCCGATGAGCAGTTCTTC	TRBV20-1	TRBJ2-1	-	-
CAWSVLAAAYTPLHF	TGTGCCTGGAGTGTACTGGCAGCTGCATATACACCCCTCCACTTT	TRBV30	TRBJ1-6	-	-
CASSPYTGNYGYTF	TGTGCCAGCAGTCCATACACAGGGAACTATGGCTACACCTTC	TRBV12-3/TRBV12-4	TRBJ1-2	-	-
CASSSRTYTGELFF	TGTGCCAGCAGTTCCCGGACATACACCGGGGAGCTGTTTTTT	TRBV12-3/TRBV12-4	TRBJ2-2	many	-
CASSLGPTGRLTEAFF	TGTGCCAGCAGCTTAGGTCCGACAGGACGACTTACTGAAGCTTTCTTT	TRBV7-9	TRBJ1-1	few	-
CASSIRDRNTGELFF	TGTGCCAGCAGCATCCGGGACAGAAACACCGGGGAGCTGTTTTTT	TRBV7-9	TRBJ2-2	few	TRBD1
CSVDLGHNEQFF	TGCAGCGTTGATCTGGGCCACAATGAGCAGTTCTTC	TRBV29-1	TRBJ2-1	many	-
CASTGLPSGQFF	TGTGCCAGCACCGGACTCCCCAGCGGGCAGTTCTTC	TRBV7-2	TRBJ2-1	-	-
CAISETGPKETQYF	TGTGCCATCAGTGAGACAGGGCCAAAAGAGACCCAGTACTTC	TRBV10-3	TRBJ2-5	-	-
CASSLGRSSSYNEQFF	TGTGCCAGCAGTTTAGGGCGATCGAGCTCCTACAATGAGCAGTTCTTC	TRBV12-3/TRBV12-4	TRBJ2-1	few	-
CASSLWPGQGGLETQYF	TGTGCCAGCAGCTTGTGGCCGGGACAGGGAGGTCTTGAGACCCAGTACTTC	TRBV5-4	TRBJ2-5	-	TRBD1
CASSHVAEGHGELFF	TGTGCCAGCAGTCACGTGGCGGAGGGGCACGGGGAGCTGTTTTTT	TRBV6-4	TRBJ2-2	-	-
CASSRRWGAEQETQYF	TGTGCCAGCAGCCGGCGTTGGGGGGCGGAGCAAGAGACCCAGTACTTC	TRBV7-2	TRBJ2-5	-	-
CSVEKQGGNTTYF	TGCAGCGTTGAAAAACAGGGCGGAAACACCACATATTTT	TRBV29-1	TRBJ1-3	many	-
CASSLGVTQGQETQYF	TGTGCCAGCAGTTTGGGGGTGACGCAGGGCCAAGAGACCCAGTACTTC	TRBV12-3/TRBV12-4	TRBJ2-5	-	-
CASSSRQGEAKNIQYF	TGTGCCAGCAGTTCTCGACAGGGGGAAGCCAAAAACATTCAGTACTTC	TRBV12-3/TRBV12-4	TRBJ2-4	-	TRBD1
CASSPGTQGDGYTF	TGTGCCAGCAGCCCCGGTACACAGGGAGATGGCTACACCTTC	TRBV7-9	TRBJ1-2	few	-
CASSKAGQGPQETQYF	TGTGCCAGCAGCAAAGCGGGGCAGGGTCCCCAAGAGACCCAGTACTTC	TRBV21-1	TRBJ2-5	-	-